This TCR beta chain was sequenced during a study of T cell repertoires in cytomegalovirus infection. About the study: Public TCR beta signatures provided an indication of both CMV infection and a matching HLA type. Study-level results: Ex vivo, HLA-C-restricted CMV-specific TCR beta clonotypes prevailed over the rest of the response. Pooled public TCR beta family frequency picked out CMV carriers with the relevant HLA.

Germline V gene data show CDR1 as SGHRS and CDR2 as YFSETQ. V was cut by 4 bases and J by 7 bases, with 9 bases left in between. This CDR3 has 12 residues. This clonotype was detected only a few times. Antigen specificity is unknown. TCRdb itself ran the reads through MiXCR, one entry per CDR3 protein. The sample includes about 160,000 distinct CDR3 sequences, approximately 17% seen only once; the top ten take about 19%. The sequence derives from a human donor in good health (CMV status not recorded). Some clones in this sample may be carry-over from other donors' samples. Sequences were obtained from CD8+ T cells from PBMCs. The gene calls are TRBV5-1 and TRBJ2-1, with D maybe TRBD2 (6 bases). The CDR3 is CASSPAGNEQFF. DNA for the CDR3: TGCGCCAGCAGCCCCGCGGGGAATGAGCAGTTCTTC. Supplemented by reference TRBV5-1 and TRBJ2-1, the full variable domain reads KAGVTQTPRYLIKTRGQQVTLSCSPISGHRSVSWYQQTPGQGLQFLFEYFSETQRNKGNFPGRFSGRQFSNSRSEMNVSTLELGDSALYLCASSPAGNEQFFGPGTRLTVL.